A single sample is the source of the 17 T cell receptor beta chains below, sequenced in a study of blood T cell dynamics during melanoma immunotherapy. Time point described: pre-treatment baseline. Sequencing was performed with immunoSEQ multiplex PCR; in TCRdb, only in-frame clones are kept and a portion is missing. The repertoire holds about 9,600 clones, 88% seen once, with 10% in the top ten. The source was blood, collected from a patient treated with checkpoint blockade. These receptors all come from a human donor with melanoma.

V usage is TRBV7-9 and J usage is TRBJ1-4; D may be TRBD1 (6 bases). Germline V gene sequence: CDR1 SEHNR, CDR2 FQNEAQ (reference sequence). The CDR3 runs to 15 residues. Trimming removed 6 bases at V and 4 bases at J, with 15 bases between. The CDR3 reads CASSSDRIFNEKLFF. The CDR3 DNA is TGTGCCAGCAGTTCGGACAGAATATTTAATGAAAAACTGTTTTTT.

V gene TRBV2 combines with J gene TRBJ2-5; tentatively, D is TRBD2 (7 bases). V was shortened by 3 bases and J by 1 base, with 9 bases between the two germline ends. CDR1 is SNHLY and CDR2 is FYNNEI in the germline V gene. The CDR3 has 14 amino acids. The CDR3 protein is CASSDGGAQETQYF. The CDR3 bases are TGTGCCAGCAGTGATGGGGGGGCCCAAGAGACCCAGTACTTC. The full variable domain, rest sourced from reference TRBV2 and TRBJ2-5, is EPEVTQTPSHQVTQMGQEVILRCVPISNHLYFYWYRQILGQKVEFLVSFYNNEISEKSEIFDDQFSVERPDGSNFTLKIRSTKLEDSAMYFCASSDGGAQETQYFGPGTRLLVL.

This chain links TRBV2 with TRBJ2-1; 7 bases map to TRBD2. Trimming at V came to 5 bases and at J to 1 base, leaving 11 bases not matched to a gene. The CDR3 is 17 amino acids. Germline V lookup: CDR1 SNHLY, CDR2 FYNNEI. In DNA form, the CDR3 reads TGTGCCAGCAGTCGGGGGGAGACAGATTGGTCCTACAATGAGCAGTTCTTC. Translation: CASSRGETDWSYNEQFF.

CDR3 DNA: TGTGCCAGCAGCAAGACTAATTTCGATGAGCAGTTCTTC. It yields the protein CASSKTNFDEQFF. The V gene is TRBV7-9, the J gene TRBJ2-1, with D possibly matching TRBD2 (5 bases). This CDR3 region has 13 residues. Trimming pared 5 bases from V and 8 bases from J, leaving 13 bases between. Germline V lookup: CDR1 SEHNR, CDR2 FQNEAQ (reference sequence). The variable domain in full, with the rest retrieved from reference TRBV7-9 and TRBJ2-1, is DTGVSQNPRHKITKRGQNVTFRCDPISEHNRLYWYRQTLGQGPEFLTYFQNEAQLEKSRLLSDRFSAERPKGSFSTLEIQRTEQGDSAMYLCASSKTNFDEQFFGPGTRLTVL.

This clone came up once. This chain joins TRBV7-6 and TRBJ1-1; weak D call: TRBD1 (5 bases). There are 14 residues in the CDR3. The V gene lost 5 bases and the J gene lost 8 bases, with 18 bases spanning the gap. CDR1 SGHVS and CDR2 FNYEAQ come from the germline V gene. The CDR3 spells CASSPRGGGTEAFF. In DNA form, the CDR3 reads TGTGCCAGCAGCCCCCGCGGCGGGGGAACCGAAGCTTTCTTT.

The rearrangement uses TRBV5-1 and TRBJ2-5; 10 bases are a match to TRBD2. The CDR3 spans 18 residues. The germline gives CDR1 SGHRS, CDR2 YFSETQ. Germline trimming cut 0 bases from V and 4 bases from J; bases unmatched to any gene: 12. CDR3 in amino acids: CASSLVQGASGRGETQYF. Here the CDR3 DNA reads TGCGCCAGCAGCTTGGTTCAGGGGGCAAGCGGGAGGGGAGAGACCCAGTACTTC. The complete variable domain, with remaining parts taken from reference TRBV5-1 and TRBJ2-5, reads KAGVTQTPRYLIKTRGQQVTLSCSPISGHRSVSWYQQTPGQGLQFLFEYFSETQRNKGNFPGRFSGRQFSNSRSEMNVSTLELGDSALYLCASSLVQGASGRGETQYFGPGTRLLVL.

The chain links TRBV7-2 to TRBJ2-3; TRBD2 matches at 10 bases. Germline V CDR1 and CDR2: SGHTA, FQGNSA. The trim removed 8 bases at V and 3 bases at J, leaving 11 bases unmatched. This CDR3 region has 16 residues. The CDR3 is CASGPISGRLTDTQYF. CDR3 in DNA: TGTGCCAGCGGACCGATTAGCGGGAGGCTAACAGATACGCAGTATTTT.

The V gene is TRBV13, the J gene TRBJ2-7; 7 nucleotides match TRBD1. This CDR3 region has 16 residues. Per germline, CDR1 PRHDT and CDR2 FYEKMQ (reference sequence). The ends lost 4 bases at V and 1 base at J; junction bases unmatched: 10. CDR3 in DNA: TGTGCCAGCAGCTCCTTCCGGGACAGAAGTTCCTACGAGCAGTACTTC. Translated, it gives CASSSFRDRSSYEQYF.

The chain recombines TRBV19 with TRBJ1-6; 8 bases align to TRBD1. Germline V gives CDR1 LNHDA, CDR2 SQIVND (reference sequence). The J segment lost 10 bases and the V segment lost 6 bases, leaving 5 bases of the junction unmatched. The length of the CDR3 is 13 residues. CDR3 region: CASSGQGRSPLHF. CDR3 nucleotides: TGTGCCAGTAGCGGACAGGGCCGGTCACCCCTCCACTTT.

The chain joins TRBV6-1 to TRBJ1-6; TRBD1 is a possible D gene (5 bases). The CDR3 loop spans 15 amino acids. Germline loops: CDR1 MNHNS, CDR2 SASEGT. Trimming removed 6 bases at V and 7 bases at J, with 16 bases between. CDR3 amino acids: CASSLIGDYNSPLHF. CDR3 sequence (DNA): TGTGCCAGCAGCCTGATAGGGGACTACAATTCACCCCTCCACTTT.

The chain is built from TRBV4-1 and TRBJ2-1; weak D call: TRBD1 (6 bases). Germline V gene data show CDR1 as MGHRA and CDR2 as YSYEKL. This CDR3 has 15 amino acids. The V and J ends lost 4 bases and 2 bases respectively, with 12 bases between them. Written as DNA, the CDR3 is TGCGCCAGCAGCCGTACAGGGATGGCCTACAATGAGCAGTTCTTC. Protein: CASSRTGMAYNEQFF.

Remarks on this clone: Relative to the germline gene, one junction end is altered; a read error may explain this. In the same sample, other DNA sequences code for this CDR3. In nucleotides, the CDR3 is TGTGCCAGCTCACAACAGGGCCGCAACCAGCCCCAGCATTTT. Translated: CASSQQGRNQPQHF. The rearrangement uses TRBV18 and TRBJ1-5, with a weak D call TRBD1 (6 bases). This CDR3 has 14 residues. CDR1 is KGHSH and CDR2 is LQKENI in the germline V gene. The whole variable domain, remainder taken from reference TRBV18 and TRBJ1-5, is NAGVMQNPRHLVRRRGQEARLRCSPMKGHSHVYWYRQLPEEGLKFMVYLQKENIIDESGMPKERFSAEFPKEGPSILRIQQVVRGDSAAYFCASSQQGRNQPQHFGDGTRLSIL.

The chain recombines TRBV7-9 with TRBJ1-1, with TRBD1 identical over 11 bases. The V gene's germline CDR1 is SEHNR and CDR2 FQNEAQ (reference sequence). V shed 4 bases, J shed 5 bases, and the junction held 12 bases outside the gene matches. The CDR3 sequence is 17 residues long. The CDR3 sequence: CASSSGDRGTARTEAFF. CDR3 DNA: TGTGCCAGCAGCTCTGGGGACAGGGGGACGGCGAGGACTGAAGCTTTCTTT.

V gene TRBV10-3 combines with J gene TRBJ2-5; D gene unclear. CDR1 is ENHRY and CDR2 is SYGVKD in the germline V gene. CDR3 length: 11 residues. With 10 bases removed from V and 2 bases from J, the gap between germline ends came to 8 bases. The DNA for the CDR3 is TGTGCCACCAGCCCTCAAGAGACCCAGTACTTC. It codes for CATSPQETQYF.

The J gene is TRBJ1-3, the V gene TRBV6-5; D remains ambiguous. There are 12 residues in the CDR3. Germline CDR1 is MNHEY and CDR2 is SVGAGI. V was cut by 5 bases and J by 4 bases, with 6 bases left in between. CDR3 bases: TGTGCCAGCAGTAGGACCGGAAACACCATATATTTT. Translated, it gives CASSRTGNTIYF.

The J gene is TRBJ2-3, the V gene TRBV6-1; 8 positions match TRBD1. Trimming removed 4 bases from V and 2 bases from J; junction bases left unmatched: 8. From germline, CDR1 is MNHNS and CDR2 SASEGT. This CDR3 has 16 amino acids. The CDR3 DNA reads TGTGCCAGCAGTGTAGGGACAGGCTTGTACACAGATACGCAGTATTTT. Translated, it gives CASSVGTGLYTDTQYF.

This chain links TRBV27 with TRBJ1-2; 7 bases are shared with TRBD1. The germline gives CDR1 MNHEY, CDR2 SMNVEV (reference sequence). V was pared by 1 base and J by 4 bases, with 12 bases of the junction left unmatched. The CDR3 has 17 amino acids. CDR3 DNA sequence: TGTGCCAGCAGTTTATTTCCCGGGACAGAGATTATCTATGGCTACACCTTC. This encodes CASSLFPGTEIIYGYTF.